This T cell receptor beta chain originates from a study of T-cell reconstitution after alpha-beta-depleted transplantation in children. Notes on the study in general: Reported findings indicate that, about two months after transplant, alpha-beta T cells came from several hundred expanded clones, which were derived from non-depleted graft cells. T-cell counts and diversity at one year post-transplant came mainly from newly produced T cells. Surviving recipient T cells and thymic progenitors underlay high day-60 TCRbeta diversity in some patients.

Germline V gives CDR1 MRHNA, CDR2 SNTAGT. The CDR3 extends over 14 amino acids. The V segment lost 3 bases and the J segment 6 bases; nucleotides outside the gene matches: 3. It was with unique molecular identifiers that the TCRbeta library was prepared. TCRdb processed the PCR reads anew with MiXCR; each CDR3 protein has one entry. The sample carries 90,000 to 100,000 distinct CDR3 sequences, 23% recorded once. This clonotype was seen ten or more times. The antigen is undetermined. The material was PBMCs, obtained before TCRalphabeta/CD19-depleted stem cell transplant. The chain carries TRBV6-4 and TRBJ2-2; 8 positions agree with TRBD2. The TCR sequence derives from a boy aged 2 to 10 with acute lymphoblastic leukemia, due to receive a stem cell transplant. The CDR3 region is CASSELAEAGELFF. The CDR3 DNA is TGTGCCAGCAGTGAACTAGCGGAGGCCGGGGAGCTGTTTTTT.